These 21 T cell receptor beta chains were all obtained from the same sample, sequenced in a study of T cell responses to AZD1222 COVID-19 vaccine. Profiled with immunoSEQ multiplex PCR; TCRdb holds only in-frame clones, not every one. Of about 92,000 clones listed, approximately 90% are singletons. Sequences were derived from peripheral blood, sampled on day 0 of AZD1222 vaccination. These receptors all come from an adult in good health.

A remark on this clone: Other DNA sequences within the sample encode an identical CDR3. The CDR3 loop is CASSSGQLYEQYF. The CDR3 bases are TGTGCCAGCAGTTCGGGACAGCTCTACGAGCAGTACTTC. This rearrangement joins TRBV28 to TRBJ2-7; 7 bases are a match to TRBD1. V lost 4 bases and J lost 3; bases outside the gene matches: 3. Germline CDR1 is MDHEN and CDR2 is SYDVKM. The CDR3 is 13 amino acids. The full variable domain, with the rest looked up from reference TRBV28 and TRBJ2-7, is DVKVTQSSRYLVKRTGEKVFLECVQDMDHENMFWYRQDPGLGLRLIYFSYDVKMKEKGDIPEGYSVSREKKERFSLILESASTNQTSMYLCASSSGQLYEQYFGPGTRLTVT.

This clone showed up just a few times. The chain carries TRBV5-1 and TRBJ2-3; no clear D gene. The CDR3 is 13 amino acids. Per the germline V gene, CDR1 is SGHRS and CDR2 is YFSETQ. V was trimmed by 3 bases and J by 8 bases, leaving 13 bases between them. The CDR3 region has the DNA TGCGCCAGCAGCTCCCTTAGTGGCTCTACGCAGTATTTT. Residues: CASSSLSGSTQYF.

This clone was observed once. The chain uses TRBV6-6 and TRBJ2-5; 9 bases match TRBD1. Germline V gives CDR1 MNHNY, CDR2 SVGAGI (reference sequence). The ends lost 6 bases at V and 7 bases at J; junction bases unmatched: 12. The CDR3 is 15 residues long. The CDR3 is CASRNRQGVFVTQYF. CDR3 DNA: TGTGCCAGCAGGAATAGACAGGGGGTGTTTGTGACCCAGTACTTC.

The rearrangement uses TRBV28 and TRBJ2-5; D is perhaps TRBD1 (6 bases). The germline gives CDR1 MDHEN, CDR2 SYDVKM. V gave up 6 bases and J gave up 2 bases, with 16 bases separating them. This CDR3 has 15 amino acids. In DNA form, the CDR3 reads TGTGCCAGCAGCTGGGGAACAGGGCGTCAAGAGACCCAGTACTTC. It specifies CASSWGTGRQETQYF.

In DNA form, the CDR3 reads TGTGCCAGCTCACCACCTTCCCGACCGAACACTGAAGCTTTCTTT. Protein product: CASSPPSRPNTEAFF. The chain carries TRBV18 and TRBJ1-1; no clear D gene. The germline V gene encodes CDR1 KGHSH and CDR2 LQKENI. The CDR3 totals 15 residues. V was pared by 0 bases and J by 1 base, with 9 bases between.

The CDR3 DNA reads as TGTGCCAGCAGTCAACAGGGTACTCACAGCAATCAGCCCCAGCATTTT. Amino acids: CASSQQGTHSNQPQHF. The V call is TRBV27, the J call TRBJ1-5; TRBD1 is a possible D gene (6 bases). The germline CDR1 and CDR2 sequences are MNHEY and SMNVEV (reference sequence). The CDR3 runs 16 residues. The germline V and J ends were trimmed by 5 bases and 1 base, with 15 bases remaining between them.

The chain recombines TRBV5-8 with TRBJ1-5; D is uncertain. Germline CDR1 SGHTS, CDR2 YDEGEE. CDR3 length equals 18 residues. The V end lost 0 bases, the J end lost 0 bases, and 16 bases lay between the germline ends. The CDR3 coding sequence is TGTGCCAGCAGCTTGGTGGGTTCGTCGGTTTATAGCAATCAGCCCCAGCATTTT. Residues: CASSLVGSSVYSNQPQHF.

This chain uses TRBV29-1 with TRBJ2-7; a possible D gene is TRBD1 (6 bases). This CDR3 comprises 12 residues. CDR1 SQVTM and CDR2 ANQGSEA come from the germline V gene. V lost 3 bases and J lost 3, with 9 bases in between. The CDR3 is CSVEGHSYEQYF. The CDR3 DNA follows: TGCAGCGTTGAGGGACACAGCTACGAGCAGTACTTC.

The chain has TRBV6-5 and TRBJ1-2, with TRBD1 identical over 9 bases. CDR3 length: 13 residues. Germline V lookup: CDR1 MNHEY, CDR2 SVGAGI. V was pared by 6 bases and J by 8 bases, with 7 bases of the junction left unmatched. The chain's CDR3 is CASRRGQGGGYTF. In DNA form, the CDR3 reads TGTGCCAGCAGACGGGGACAGGGTGGCGGCTACACCTTC.

The chain joins TRBV5-1 to TRBJ1-4; D remains ambiguous. The V and J ends lost 4 bases and 4 bases respectively, with 14 bases between them. The CDR3 sequence is 15 residues long. Per the germline V gene, CDR1 is SGHRS and CDR2 is YFSETQ. CDR3 residues: CASSPDGRINEKLFF. The CDR3 nucleotides read TGCGCCAGCAGCCCTGACGGACGGATTAATGAAAAACTGTTTTTT.

The V gene is TRBV18, the J gene TRBJ1-1; the match to TRBD1 covers 8 bases. V shed 2 bases and J 5 bases; nucleotides not matched to a gene: 7. Germline CDR1 reads KGHSH; CDR2 reads LQKENI. The CDR3 sequence is 15 residues long. CDR3 nucleotide sequence: TGTGCCAGCTCACCAATTGCACAGGGGGTGACTGAAGCTTTCTTT. Translating gives CASSPIAQGVTEAFF.

The J gene is TRBJ2-3, the V gene TRBV4-3; the D gene is possibly TRBD2 (5 bases). This CDR3 contains 17 residues. V lost 0 bases, J lost 4 bases, and 17 bases lay in between. In germline, CDR1 is LGHNA, CDR2 YSLEER. CDR3 DNA sequence: TGCGCCAGCAGCCAAGACTACGCTAGTTCTAGCCCAGATACGCAGTATTTT. This encodes CASSQDYASSSPDTQYF.

V usage is TRBV19 and J usage is TRBJ1-5, with a weak D call TRBD1 (6 bases). The length of the CDR3 is 16 residues. CDR1 is LNHDA and CDR2 is SQIVND in the germline V gene (reference sequence). Deletions cut 6 bases from V and 6 bases from J, with 21 bases between. The CDR3 loop is CASRLQGPEGGQPQHF. The DNA of the CDR3 is TGTGCCAGTAGGCTCCAGGGACCCGAAGGGGGTCAGCCCCAGCATTTT.

This clone has just one count. The CDR3 sequence: CASSQASWGNTEAFF. DNA for the CDR3: TGTGCCAGCAGCCAAGCCTCATGGGGGAACACTGAAGCTTTCTTT. V and J are TRBV4-2 and TRBJ1-1; D ambiguous. From germline, CDR1 is LGHNA and CDR2 YNFKEQ. CDR3 size: 15 residues. Trimming cost V 1 base and J 1 base, with 10 bases left between them.

J is TRBJ2-3 and V is TRBV10-3; no clear D gene. CDR3 length: 14 amino acids. V was shortened by 6 bases and J by 2 bases, with 12 bases between the two germline ends. Germline V lookup: CDR1 ENHRY, CDR2 SYGVKD. CDR3 sequence: CAISPGYDTDTQYF. As DNA, the CDR3 is TGTGCCATCAGCCCCGGGTACGACACAGATACGCAGTATTTT.

This clone was detected only once. CDR3 sequence (DNA): TGTGCCAGCAAAGGGGGGGAAGTCAATCAGCCCCAGCATTTT. Encoded protein: CASKGGEVNQPQHF. V is TRBV6-5 and J is TRBJ1-5; D possibly corresponds to TRBD1 (6 bases). Trimming pared 7 bases from V and 3 bases from J, leaving 13 bases between. Germline V gives CDR1 MNHEY, CDR2 SVGAGI. CDR3 length: 14 amino acids.

V gene TRBV7-6 combines with J gene TRBJ2-2, with 7 bases lining up with TRBD1. Germline lookup yields CDR1 SGHVS and CDR2 FNYEAQ. The CDR3 is 15 residues long. V lost 1 base and J lost 5; bases outside the gene matches: 4. The CDR3 reads CASSLVTGNTGELFF. The CDR3 nucleotides read TGTGCCAGCAGCTTAGTGACAGGGAATACCGGGGAGCTGTTTTTT.

This chain connects TRBV11-2 to TRBJ2-1, with no clear D. The CDR3 covers 14 residues. The germline CDR1 and CDR2 sequences are SGHAT and FQNNGV. Trimming removed 5 bases from V and 8 bases from J, with 16 bases in between. CDR3 DNA sequence: TGTGCCAGCAGCACCGATATCCCCCCGGATGAGCAGTTCTTC. Encoded protein: CASSTDIPPDEQFF.

This chain joins TRBV9 and TRBJ1-2; weak D call: TRBD1 (5 bases). This CDR3 contains 15 residues. The germline CDR1 and CDR2 sequences are SGDLS and YYNGEE. V lost 6 bases, J lost 1 base, and 16 bases lay in between. CDR3 region: CASTPRWGNNYGYTF. The DNA for the CDR3 is TGTGCCAGCACCCCCCGGTGGGGCAATAACTATGGCTACACCTTC.

The CDR3 spells CASSIRGNTEAFF. CDR3 DNA sequence: TGTGCCAGTAGTATTAGGGGGAACACTGAAGCTTTCTTT. The chain has TRBV19 and TRBJ1-1; perhaps TRBD1 as D (5 bases). V was cut by 3 bases and J by 1 base, with 6 bases left in between. Germline V gene data show CDR1 as LNHDA and CDR2 as SQIVND (reference sequence). The CDR3 is 13 amino acids.

The chain joins TRBV4-3 to TRBJ2-7; 13 bases align to TRBD2. The ends lost 4 bases at V and 3 bases at J; junction bases unmatched: 3. In germline, CDR1 is LGHNA, CDR2 YSLEER. The CDR3 consists of 15 residues. CDR3 coding DNA: TGCGCCAGCAGCCTCGGGACTAGCGGGGTCTACGAGCAGTACTTC. Amino acids: CASSLGTSGVYEQYF.